This T cell receptor (beta chain) was sequenced during a study of blood T cells in healthy people across ages. At the level of the study: Every two T cells gave about one barcoded beta molecule via template switching.

With a J-beta primer mix and a sample-barcoded 5' primer, a second PCR ran 7 to 11 cycles. TCRdb ran MiXCR on the 5' RACE reads and lists one entry per CDR3 protein. The profile covers 800,000 to 950,000 distinct CDR3 sequences, with 25% to 30% appearing a single time and roughly 10% taken by the ten largest. J was trimmed by 11 bases and V by 5 bases; bases with no gene match: 14. CDR1 and CDR2 (germline): GTSNPN, SVGIG (reference sequence). The CDR3 is made up of 13 amino acids. These data were also filed under a second study, of T cells of mothers and their children.

The rearrangement links TRBV30 to TRBJ2-5; 7 bases fit TRBD2. The sample was blood. This TCR derives from a woman aged 40 to 49 in good health. The CDR3 coding sequence is TGTGCCTGGGGGGCCGGGGGGAGTGTGACTCAGTACTTC. This translates into CAWGAGGSVTQYF.